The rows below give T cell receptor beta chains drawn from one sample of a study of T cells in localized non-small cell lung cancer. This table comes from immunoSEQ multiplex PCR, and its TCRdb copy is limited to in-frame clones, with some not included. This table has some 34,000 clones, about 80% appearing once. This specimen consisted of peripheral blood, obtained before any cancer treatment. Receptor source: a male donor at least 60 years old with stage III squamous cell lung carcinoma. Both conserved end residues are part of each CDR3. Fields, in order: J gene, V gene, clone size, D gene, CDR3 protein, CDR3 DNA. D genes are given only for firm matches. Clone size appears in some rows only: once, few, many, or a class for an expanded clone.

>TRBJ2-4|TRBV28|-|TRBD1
CASSFPGTAKNIQYF
TGTGCCAGCAGTTTCCCCGGGACAGCAAAAAACATTCAGTACTTC
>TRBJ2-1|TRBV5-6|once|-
CASKRGSYNEQFF
TGTGCCAGTAAGAGGGGCTCCTACAATGAGCAGTTCTTC
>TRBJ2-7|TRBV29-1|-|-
CSVEEESKYEQYF
TGCAGCGTTGAGGAAGAAAGCAAATACGAGCAGTACTTC
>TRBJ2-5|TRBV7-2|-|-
CASEGLLQETQYF
TGTGCCAGCGAAGGACTCCTCCAAGAGACCCAGTACTTC
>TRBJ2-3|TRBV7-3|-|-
CASSQGGNTDTQYF
TGTGCCAGCAGCCAGGGGGGGAACACAGATACGCAGTATTTT
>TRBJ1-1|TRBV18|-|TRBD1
CASSIAGGRMNTEAFF
TGTGCCAGCTCAATTGCAGGGGGGCGCATGAACACTGAAGCTTTCTTT
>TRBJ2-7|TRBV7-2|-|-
CASSLGSTNEQYF
TGTGCCAGCAGCTTAGGGTCCACCAACGAGCAGTACTTC
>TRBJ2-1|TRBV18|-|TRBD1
CASSPRGGAYNEQFF
TGTGCCAGCTCACCGAGAGGGGGCGCCTACAATGAGCAGTTCTTC
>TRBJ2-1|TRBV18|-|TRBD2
CASSPGWEGYNEQFF
TGTGCCAGCTCACCAGGGTGGGAGGGTTACAATGAGCAGTTCTTC
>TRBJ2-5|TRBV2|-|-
CASSADSLGTQYF
TGTGCCAGCAGCGCGGACTCACTTGGGACCCAGTACTTC
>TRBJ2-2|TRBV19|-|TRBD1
CASSILAWDSPGELFF
TGTGCCAGTAGTATATTAGCCTGGGACAGCCCCGGGGAGCTGTTTTTT
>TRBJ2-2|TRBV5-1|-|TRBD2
CASSSPSGATGELFF
TGCGCCAGCAGCTCCCCTAGCGGGGCTACCGGGGAGCTGTTTTTT
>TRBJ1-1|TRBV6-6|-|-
CASSLTTGPGPEAFF
TGTGCCAGCAGCCTTACGACAGGCCCCGGCCCTGAAGCTTTCTTT
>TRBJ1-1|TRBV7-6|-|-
CASSLSRGEAFF
TGTGCCAGCAGCTTAAGTCGCGGCGAAGCTTTCTTT
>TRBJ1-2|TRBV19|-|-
CASSSRGGRGYTF
TGTGCCAGTAGTTCCCGGGGGGGCCGGGGCTACACCTTC
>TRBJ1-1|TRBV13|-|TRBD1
CASSLGPVPDRGTEAFF
TGTGCCAGCAGCTTAGGCCCAGTTCCGGACAGGGGCACTGAAGCTTTCTTT
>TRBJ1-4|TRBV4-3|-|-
CASSQDRAGLFF
TGCGCCAGCAGCCAAGATCGGGCAGGACTGTTTTTT
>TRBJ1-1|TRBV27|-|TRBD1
CASSLAGQGIWHTEAFF
TGTGCCAGCAGTTTAGCCGGACAGGGTATATGGCACACTGAAGCTTTCTTT
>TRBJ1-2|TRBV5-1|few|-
CASGRDDYGYTF
TGCGCCAGTGGCAGGGACGACTATGGCTACACCTTC
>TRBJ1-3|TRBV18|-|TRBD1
CASSPGQVSGNTIYF
TGTGCCAGCTCACCAGGACAGGTCTCTGGAAACACCATATATTTT
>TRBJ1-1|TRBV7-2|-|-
CASSQDTDVNTEAFF
TGCGCCAGCAGCCAAGATACGGATGTGAACACTGAAGCTTTCTTT
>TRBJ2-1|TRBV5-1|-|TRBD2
CASTPRGTSGGNEQFF
TGCGCCAGCACACCTAGAGGGACTAGCGGGGGCAATGAGCAGTTCTTC
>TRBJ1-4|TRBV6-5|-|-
CASSYSAGELFF
TGTGCCAGCAGTTACTCGGCAGGGGAACTGTTTTTT
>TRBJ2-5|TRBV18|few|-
CASSPAYDREVETQYF
TGTGCCAGCTCACCAGCATATGACAGGGAGGTAGAGACCCAGTACTTC
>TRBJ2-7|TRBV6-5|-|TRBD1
CASSYSDRVSYEQYF
TGTGCCAGCAGTTACTCAGACAGGGTCTCCTACGAGCAGTACTTC
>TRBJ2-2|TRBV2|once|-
CASRTENTGELFF
TGTGCCAGCAGGACAGAGAACACCGGGGAGCTGTTTTTT